Listed below are T cell receptor beta chains from one sample, sequenced in a study of blood T cell repertoires in COVID-19. Clones were sequenced by immunoSEQ multiplex PCR, and TCRdb holds only the in-frame ones, with some missing. Of around 450,000 clones in the sample, 80% to 95% were seen once. The sequenced sample was PBMCs or T cells enriched from blood (not recorded which). The source of these receptors is a man aged 18 to 30 who had recovered from COVID-19. Each CDR3 is given with its conserved first and last residue. The D gene is left open where the match is weak. Size values are once, few and many counts, or a class for expanded clones, and some rows have none.

CDR3nt,CDR3aa,d_gene,abundance,j_gene,v_gene
TGCGCCAGCAGCTTGGGCGGGGGGCGTCAAGAGACCCAGTACTTC,CASSLGGGRQETQYF,TRBD2,NA,TRBJ2-5,TRBV5-1
TGTGCCAGCAGCCATCCGACCCAAGCGGGAGTTGACACCGGGGAGCTGTTTTTT,CASSHPTQAGVDTGELFF,TRBD2,NA,TRBJ2-2,TRBV7-6
TGTGCCAGCAGCGTAACTCCCCGATGGGACAGCAATGAGCAGTTCTTC,CASSVTPRWDSNEQFF,TRBD1,NA,TRBJ2-1,TRBV9
TGTGCCAGCATTATAATGACCAGGGGGAATTCACCCCTCCACTTT,CASIIMTRGNSPLHF,TRBD1,NA,TRBJ1-6,TRBV2
TGTGCCAGCTCAAGAGGACTGATGAACACTGAAGCTTTCTTT,CASSRGLMNTEAFF,NA,NA,TRBJ1-1,TRBV18
TGTGCCAGCAGTGAAGCGTCTTACCGAGTAGCCACCTTC,CASSEASYRVATF,NA,NA,TRBJ1-2,TRBV6-1
TGTGCCAGCACCTTGGGAGGTAACTATGGCTACACCTTC,CASTLGGNYGYTF,NA,NA,TRBJ1-2,TRBV5-6
TGTGCCAGCAGCTATCCCGGGACAGGGCCCGAGGGTGAAGCTTTCTTT,CASSYPGTGPEGEAFF,TRBD1,few,TRBJ1-1,TRBV7-9
TGTGCCAGCAGCTTTACAGCTCAAGAGACCCAGTACTTC,CASSFTAQETQYF,NA,NA,TRBJ2-5,TRBV5-5
TGTGCCAGTAGTGTAGAGGGGGCGGTTAATTCACCCCTCCACTTT,CASSVEGAVNSPLHF,TRBD1,once,TRBJ1-6,TRBV19
TGTGCCATCAGTGAGTCGTTGGGGACAGGGGGAGGTAGCTATGGCTACACCTTC,CAISESLGTGGGSYGYTF,TRBD1,NA,TRBJ1-2,TRBV10-3
TGCAGTGCAGCTAGATATGGCTACACCTTC,CSAARYGYTF,NA,NA,TRBJ1-2,TRBV20-1
TGCAGTGCTAGATCTGAGGAGACCCAGTACTTC,CSARSEETQYF,NA,NA,TRBJ2-5,TRBV20-1
TGTGCCACCAGCAGTAGGAGGTACGAGATCTACGAGCAGTACTTC,CATSSRRYEIYEQYF,NA,NA,TRBJ2-7,TRBV15
TGTGCCAGCAGCCGAGGGGGTCGCACCTACAATGAGCAGTTCTTC,CASSRGGRTYNEQFF,NA,NA,TRBJ2-1,TRBV11-3
TGTGCCAGCAGCCCTCCGGGACAAACCAATGAGCAGTTCTTC,CASSPPGQTNEQFF,NA,NA,TRBJ2-1,TRBV5-4
TGTGCCTGGAGCACCCCTGGACTAGCGGGATACAATGAGCAGTTCTTC,CAWSTPGLAGYNEQFF,TRBD2,NA,TRBJ2-1,TRBV30
TGCGCCAGCTCCCAGGGGGTATCACCCCTCCACTTT,CASSQGVSPLHF,TRBD1,NA,TRBJ1-6,TRBV5-1
TGCGCCAGCAGTGAGAGTCCGAGGGAGTATGGCTACACCTTC,CASSESPREYGYTF,NA,NA,TRBJ1-2,TRBV10-2
TGCGCCAGCAGCCCGGGGGGTCTAGCGCGGGACAATGAGCAGTTCTTC,CASSPGGLARDNEQFF,TRBD2,few,TRBJ2-1,TRBV5-1
TGTGCCAGCTCACCAGCTCAGGGGGCCGGTAATTCACCCCTCCACTTT,CASSPAQGAGNSPLHF,TRBD1,NA,TRBJ1-6,TRBV18
TGTGCCAGCAGCCAAGACACTAGCGGAAGATACAATGAGCAGTTCTTC,CASSQDTSGRYNEQFF,TRBD2,once,TRBJ2-1,TRBV14
TGTGCCAGCAGCCGCTCCGGGGGGACTAGCGGTACCGGGGAGCTGTTTTTT,CASSRSGGTSGTGELFF,TRBD2,NA,TRBJ2-2,TRBV11-2
TGTGCCAGCAGCCAAACCCAACGGGGACAGGGGGCCAGTGGCTACACCTTC,CASSQTQRGQGASGYTF,TRBD1,once,TRBJ1-2,TRBV11-2
TGCAGCGTTGAGGGGGCGAGAGGCTACACCTTC,CSVEGARGYTF,NA,NA,TRBJ1-2,TRBV29-1
TGTGCCAGCAGTCTTCAGGGGCCCTATGGCTACACCTTC,CASSLQGPYGYTF,NA,NA,TRBJ1-2,TRBV27
TGTGCCAGCAGCTTAGGGGCCGGAAACACCATATATTTT,CASSLGAGNTIYF,NA,few,TRBJ1-3,TRBV11-3
TGTGCCAGTAGTATAATCCACACTCCGGGACAGACGGGAAACACCATATATTTT,CASSIIHTPGQTGNTIYF,TRBD1,NA,TRBJ1-3,TRBV19
TGTGCCAGTTGGGGAGCCGGACAGAACATGAACACTGAAGCTTTCTTT,CASWGAGQNMNTEAFF,NA,NA,TRBJ1-1,TRBV19
TGTGCCAGCAGCGTAGCTACGGGAGGTGGCTACACCTTC,CASSVATGGGYTF,NA,NA,TRBJ1-2,TRBV9
TGTGCCAGCAGCTTAGTGAGCGGGTCAATCACCTGGGGCACCGGGGAGCTGTTTTTT,CASSLVSGSITWGTGELFF,NA,once,TRBJ2-2,TRBV7-9
TGTGCCAGCAGCTTGGCAGGGGATGAAGCTTTCTTT,CASSLAGDEAFF,NA,NA,TRBJ1-1,TRBV5-6
TGTGCCAGCAGCGTCCCGACTAGCGGGAGGGACGAGCAGTACTTC,CASSVPTSGRDEQYF,TRBD2,NA,TRBJ2-7,TRBV5-4
TGTGCCAGCAATGGGGGCGAGTTCACTGAAGCTTTCTTT,CASNGGEFTEAFF,NA,NA,TRBJ1-1,TRBV28
TGTGCCAGCAGTATAAGGCGGGGATTTGACTATGGCTACACCTTC,CASSIRRGFDYGYTF,NA,NA,TRBJ1-2,TRBV6-5
TGTGCCAGCAGTACGGGGTTGTTTACTGAAGCTTTCTTT,CASSTGLFTEAFF,NA,NA,TRBJ1-1,TRBV11-2
TGTGCCTGGAGATCCCGCGGCGTAGGTGATCAGCCCCAGCATTTT,CAWRSRGVGDQPQHF,NA,NA,TRBJ1-5,TRBV30
TGTGCCATCAGTGAGCCCGATCAGCCCCAGCATTTT,CAISEPDQPQHF,NA,NA,TRBJ1-5,TRBV10-3
TGTGCCAGCAGCGCTTCCGGACAGGGAGGGATGGACTATGGCTACACCTTC,CASSASGQGGMDYGYTF,TRBD1,NA,TRBJ1-2,TRBV9
TGCGCCAGCAGCCGGGCGGTCGGACAGGACACAGATACGCAGTATTTT,CASSRAVGQDTDTQYF,TRBD1,NA,TRBJ2-3,TRBV5-1
TGCGCCAGCAGCGGCGTAGCCGCAGGGGGCAATGAGCAGTTCTTC,CASSGVAAGGNEQFF,TRBD1,NA,TRBJ2-1,TRBV5-1
TGTGCCAGCAGCTTAGTGTCAGGGGTGGCGAACACTGAAGCTTTCTTT,CASSLVSGVANTEAFF,NA,NA,TRBJ1-1,TRBV7-2
TGTGCCAGCAGCCCGGGACAGAATGGCTACACCTTC,CASSPGQNGYTF,TRBD1,NA,TRBJ1-2,TRBV7-9